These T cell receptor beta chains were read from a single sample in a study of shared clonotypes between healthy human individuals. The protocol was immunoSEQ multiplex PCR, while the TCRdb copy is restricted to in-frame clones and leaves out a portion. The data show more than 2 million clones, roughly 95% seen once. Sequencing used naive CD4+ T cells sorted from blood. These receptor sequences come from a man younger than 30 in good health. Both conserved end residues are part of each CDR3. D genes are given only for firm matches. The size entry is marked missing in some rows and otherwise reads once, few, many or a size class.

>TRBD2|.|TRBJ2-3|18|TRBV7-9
TGTGCCAGCAGCTTAGGGGCCCCTAGCGGGGCCGTCACAGATACGCAGTATTTT
CASSLGAPSGAVTDTQYF
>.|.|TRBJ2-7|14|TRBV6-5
TGTGCCAGCAGTTACGGAGGGGGCACCTACGAGCAGTACTTC
CASSYGGGTYEQYF
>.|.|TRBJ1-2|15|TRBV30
TGTGCCTGGAACTTACAGGCTCACCCGGTTGGAGGCTACACCTTC
CAWNLQAHPVGGYTF
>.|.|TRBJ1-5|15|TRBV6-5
TGTGCCAGCAGTACCGGCCCCAGAGGCAATCAGCCCCAGCATTTT
CASSTGPRGNQPQHF
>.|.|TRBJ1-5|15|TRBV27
TGTGCCAGCAGTCAAGATTGGGACACGCGTACCCCCCAGCATTTT
CASSQDWDTRTPQHF
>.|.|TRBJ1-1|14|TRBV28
TGTGCCAGCACGCTGGCCCCGATAGCAGCTGAAGCTTTCTTT
CASTLAPIAAEAFF
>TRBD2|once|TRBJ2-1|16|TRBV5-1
TGCGCCAGCAGCCAACCTACTAGCGGGGGGGCCGGTGAGCAGTTCTTC
CASSQPTSGGAGEQFF
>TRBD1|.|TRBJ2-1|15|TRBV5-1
TGCGCCAGCAGCTGGTCCCGGGACAGCTACAATGAGCAGTTCTTC
CASSWSRDSYNEQFF
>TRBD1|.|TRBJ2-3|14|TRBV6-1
TGTGCCAGCAGTGACGCAGGGGGCGGAGATACGCAGTATTTT
CASSDAGGGDTQYF
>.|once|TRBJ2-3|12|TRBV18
TGTGCCAGCTCACCAGGGGGGAATACGCAGTATTTT
CASSPGGNTQYF
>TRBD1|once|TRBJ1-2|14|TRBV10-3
TGTGCCATCAGTGAGTCGGTAGGGGGCCATGGCTACACCTTC
CAISESVGGHGYTF
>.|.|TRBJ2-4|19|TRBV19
TGTGCCAGTAGTACGACCCTAGGCTGGGCCAGATTAGCCAAAAACATTCAGTACTTC
CASSTTLGWARLAKNIQYF
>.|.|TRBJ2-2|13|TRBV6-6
TGTGCCAGCAAATCAGCGAACACCGGGGAGCTGTTTTTT
CASKSANTGELFF
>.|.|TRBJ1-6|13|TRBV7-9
TGTGCCAGCAGTCCCACAGGGAGTTCACCCCTCCACTTT
CASSPTGSSPLHF
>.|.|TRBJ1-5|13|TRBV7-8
TGTGCCAGCAGCACGACACCTAATCAGCCCCAGCATTTT
CASSTTPNQPQHF
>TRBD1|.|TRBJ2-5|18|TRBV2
TGTGCCAGCAGTACATTTCCCGGGTGGGACAGGGCACAAGAGACCCAGTACTTC
CASSTFPGWDRAQETQYF
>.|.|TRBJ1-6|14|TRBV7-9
TGTGCCAGCAGCTTAGTAGGGGGAAATTCACCCCTCCACTTT
CASSLVGGNSPLHF
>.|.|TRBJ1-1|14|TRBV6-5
TGTGCCAGCACCCCCAGCCCGCGGGGCGCTGAAGCTTTCTTT
CASTPSPRGAEAFF
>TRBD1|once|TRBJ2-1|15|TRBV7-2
TGTGCCAGCATCAAACTAACAGGGGTAAACAATGAGCAGTTCTTC
CASIKLTGVNNEQFF
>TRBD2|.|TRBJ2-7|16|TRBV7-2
TGTGCCAGCAGCCCCCCGTCAGGGACTAGAGTGGGTGAGCAGTACTTC
CASSPPSGTRVGEQYF
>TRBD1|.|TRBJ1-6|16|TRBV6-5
TGTGCCAGCAGTTACGTCGGGACAGGGAATAATTCACCCCTCCACTTT
CASSYVGTGNNSPLHF
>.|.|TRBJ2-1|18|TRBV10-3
TGTGCCATCAGTGAGTCGACTCGTAAGGGGATATCCTACAATGAGCAGTTCTTC
CAISESTRKGISYNEQFF
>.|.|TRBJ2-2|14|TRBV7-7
TGTGCTAGCAGCTTAGTCCCCGGGACCGGGGAGCTGTTTTTT
CASSLVPGTGELFF
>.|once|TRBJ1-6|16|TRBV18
TGTGCCAGCTCACCTACGGGACGGAGGTCGAATTCACCCCTCCACTTT
CASSPTGRRSNSPLHF
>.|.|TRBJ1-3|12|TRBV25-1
TGTGCCAGCACGGCCAGTGGAAACACCATATATTTT
CASTASGNTIYF
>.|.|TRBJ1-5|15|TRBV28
TGTGCCAGCAGTTTAAGCGGCGCTAGCAATCAGCCCCAGCATTTT
CASSLSGASNQPQHF
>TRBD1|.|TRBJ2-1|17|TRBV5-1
TGCGCCAGCAGCTTGGGGGACAGGCAGAGCTCCTACAATGAGCAGTTCTTC
CASSLGDRQSSYNEQFF
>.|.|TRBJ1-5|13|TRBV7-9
TGTGCCAGCATTCTAAAAAGGAATCAGCCCCAGCATTTT
CASILKRNQPQHF
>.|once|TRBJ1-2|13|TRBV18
TGTGCCAGCTCACCAGAGCAGGGCCATGGCTACACCTTC
CASSPEQGHGYTF
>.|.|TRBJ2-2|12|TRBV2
TGTGCCAGCGGGGGGGCAACCGGGGAGCTGTTTTTT
CASGGATGELFF
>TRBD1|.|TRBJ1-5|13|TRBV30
TGTGCCTGGGGGGACAGGAGACATCGGCCCCAGCATTTT
CAWGDRRHRPQHF
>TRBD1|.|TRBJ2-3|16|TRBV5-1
TGCGCCAGCAGCTTGGGGCCCCCAGGGGGAACAGATACGCAGTATTTT
CASSLGPPGGTDTQYF
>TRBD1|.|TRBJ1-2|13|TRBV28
TGTGCCAGCAGCCTACAGGGGGCGCGAGGCTACACCTTC
CASSLQGARGYTF
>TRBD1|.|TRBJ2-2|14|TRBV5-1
TGCGCCAGCAGCGACAGGGGGCATGCCGGGGAGCTGTTTTTT
CASSDRGHAGELFF
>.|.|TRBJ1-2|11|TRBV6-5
TGTGCCAGCAGTTACCGCGGGGGCTACACCTTC
CASSYRGGYTF
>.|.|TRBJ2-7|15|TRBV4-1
TGCGCCAGCAGCCGAGTTGGGGAGAGCTCCTACGAGCAGTACTTC
CASSRVGESSYEQYF
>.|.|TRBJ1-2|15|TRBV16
TGTGCCAGCAGCCAAATCAGCGGGGGGCAGGGAGGCTACACCTTC
CASSQISGGQGGYTF
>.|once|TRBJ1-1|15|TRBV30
TGTGCCTGGAGTGCAGGAGGGCTGTTGGACACTGAAGCTTTCTTT
CAWSAGGLLDTEAFF
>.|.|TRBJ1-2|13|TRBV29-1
TGCAGCGTTGATAGCAGCCCCAACTATGGCTGCACCTTC
CSVDSSPNYGCTF
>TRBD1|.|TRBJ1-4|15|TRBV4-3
TGCGCCAGCAGCGGGGACAGAGTTGAGGATGAAAAACTGTTTTTT
CASSGDRVEDEKLFF
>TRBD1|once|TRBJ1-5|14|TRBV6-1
TGTGCCAGCAGTGAACAGGGGGCGGGTCAGCCCCAGCATTTT
CASSEQGAGQPQHF
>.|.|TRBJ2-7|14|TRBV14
TGTGCCAGCAGCCTTGGGGGGGGCTGGAACGAGCAGTACTTC
CASSLGGGWNEQYF
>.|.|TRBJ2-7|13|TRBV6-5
TGTGCCAGCGAAGCAGCACCGCCCCACGAGCAGTACTTC
CASEAAPPHEQYF
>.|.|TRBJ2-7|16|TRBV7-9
TGTGCCAGCAGCTTAGTTTCAGGGCGAAGCTCCTACGAGCAGTACTTC
CASSLVSGRSSYEQYF
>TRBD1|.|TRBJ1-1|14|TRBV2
TGTGCCAGCAATGACCAGGGGGTGAACACTGAAGCTTTCTTT
CASNDQGVNTEAFF
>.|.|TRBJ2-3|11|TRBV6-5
TGTGCCAGCACTCGGGGGGATACGCAGTATTTT
CASTRGDTQYF
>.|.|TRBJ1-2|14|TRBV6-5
TGTGCCAGCCGAGACCCAGGGCCCTTCTATGGCTACACCTTC
CASRDPGPFYGYTF
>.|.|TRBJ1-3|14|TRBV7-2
TGTGCCAGCAGCTTAGAAGTCCTTGGAAACACCATATATTTT
CASSLEVLGNTIYF
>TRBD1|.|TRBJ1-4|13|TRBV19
TGTGCCAGCATACAGGGGAGGGATGAAAAACTGTTTTTT
CASIQGRDEKLFF
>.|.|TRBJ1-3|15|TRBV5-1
TGCGCCAGCAGCTTGGTTGGGCTCTCTGGAAACACCATATATTTT
CASSLVGLSGNTIYF
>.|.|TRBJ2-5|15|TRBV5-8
TGTGCCAGCAGCTTGGGTAGGGGTCCCGGGCAGACCCAGTACTTC
CASSLGRGPGQTQYF
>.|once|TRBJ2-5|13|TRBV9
TGTGCCAGCAGCGTAGAACTGCAAGAGACCCAGTACTTC
CASSVELQETQYF
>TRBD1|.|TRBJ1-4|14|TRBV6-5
TGTGCCAGCAGTCGGACAGGGGCGGGTGGAAAACTGTTTTTT
CASSRTGAGGKLFF
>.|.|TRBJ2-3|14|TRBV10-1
TGCGCCAGCAGTGCTCAAACTAGCACAGATACGCAGTATTTT
CASSAQTSTDTQYF